The T cell receptor (beta chain) described here comes from a study of T cell responses to AZD1222 COVID-19 vaccine. General study points: A mostly white British donor set with more females was recruited, and clonal diversity was possibly underestimated.

This clone came up a few times. Antigen specificity is unknown. Libraries were prepared by immunoSEQ multiplex PCR; TCRdb keeps only in-frame clonotypes and omits some of them. The repertoire holds about 110,000 clones, with about 92% as singletons. This CDR3 is 13 amino acids long. Germline V gene data show CDR1 as SNHLY and CDR2 as FYNNEI. V was pared by 7 bases and J by 2 bases, with 1 base of the junction left unmatched. The chain recombines TRBV2 with TRBJ1-5; TRBD1 aligns across 8 bases. The starting material was peripheral blood, obtained on day 0 of MenACWY control vaccination. This receptor was taken from an adult in good health. The CDR3 loop is CASNRGGNQPQHF. The CDR3 DNA reads TGTGCCAGCAACAGGGGGGGCAATCAGCCCCAGCATTTT.